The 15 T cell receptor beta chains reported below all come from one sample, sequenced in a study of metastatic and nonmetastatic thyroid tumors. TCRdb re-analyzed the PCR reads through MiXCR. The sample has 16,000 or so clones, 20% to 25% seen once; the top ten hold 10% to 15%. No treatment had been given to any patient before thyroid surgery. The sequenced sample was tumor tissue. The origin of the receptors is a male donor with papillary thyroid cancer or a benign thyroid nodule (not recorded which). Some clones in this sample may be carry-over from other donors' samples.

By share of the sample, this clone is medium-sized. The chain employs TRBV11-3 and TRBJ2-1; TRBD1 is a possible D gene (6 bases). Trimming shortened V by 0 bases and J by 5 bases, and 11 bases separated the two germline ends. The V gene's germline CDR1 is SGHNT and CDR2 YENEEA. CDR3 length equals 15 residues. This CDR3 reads CASSLDFWTDNEQFF. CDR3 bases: TGTGCCAGCAGCTTAGATTTTTGGACAGACAATGAGCAGTTCTTC.

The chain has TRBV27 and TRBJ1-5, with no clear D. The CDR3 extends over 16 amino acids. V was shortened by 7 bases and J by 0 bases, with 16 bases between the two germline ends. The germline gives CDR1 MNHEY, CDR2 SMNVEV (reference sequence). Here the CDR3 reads CASTGPGSFSNQPQHF. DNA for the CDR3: TGTGCCAGCACCGGGCCGGGTTCCTTTAGCAATCAGCCCCAGCATTTT.

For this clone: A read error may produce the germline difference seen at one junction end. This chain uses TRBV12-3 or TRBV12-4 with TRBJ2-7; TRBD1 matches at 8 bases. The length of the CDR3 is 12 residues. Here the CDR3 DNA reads TGTGTCAGCATCCCAGGGGGCGACGAGCAGTACTTC. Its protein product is CVSIPGGDEQYF.

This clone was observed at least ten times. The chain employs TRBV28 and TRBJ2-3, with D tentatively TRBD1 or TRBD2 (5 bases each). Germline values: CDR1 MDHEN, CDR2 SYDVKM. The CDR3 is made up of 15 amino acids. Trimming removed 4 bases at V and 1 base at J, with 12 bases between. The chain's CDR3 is CASSSWDGGTDTQYF. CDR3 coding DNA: TGTGCCAGCAGTTCCTGGGACGGTGGCACAGATACGCAGTATTTT.

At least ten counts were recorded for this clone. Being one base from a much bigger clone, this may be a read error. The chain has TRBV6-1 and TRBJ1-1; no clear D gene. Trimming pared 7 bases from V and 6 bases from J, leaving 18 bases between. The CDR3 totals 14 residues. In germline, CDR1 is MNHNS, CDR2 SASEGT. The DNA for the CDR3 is TGTGCCAGCAACTCCTACCTGGGTAATCCTGAAGCTTTCTTT. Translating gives CASNSYLGNPEAFF.

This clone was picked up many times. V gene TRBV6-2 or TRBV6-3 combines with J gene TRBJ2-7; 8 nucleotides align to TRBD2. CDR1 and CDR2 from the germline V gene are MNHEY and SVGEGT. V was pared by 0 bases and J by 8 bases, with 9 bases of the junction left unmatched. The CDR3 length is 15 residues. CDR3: CASSYSFAGGGKQYF. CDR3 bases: TGTGCCAGCAGTTACTCATTTGCGGGGGGAGGGAAGCAGTACTTC.

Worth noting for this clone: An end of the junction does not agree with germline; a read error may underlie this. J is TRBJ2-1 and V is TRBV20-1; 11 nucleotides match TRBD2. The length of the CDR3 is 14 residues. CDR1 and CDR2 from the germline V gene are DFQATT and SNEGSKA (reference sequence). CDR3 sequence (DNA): TGCAGTGCTCAGACTAGCGGGATGGCGAATGATCAGTTCTTC. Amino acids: CSAQTSGMANDQFF.

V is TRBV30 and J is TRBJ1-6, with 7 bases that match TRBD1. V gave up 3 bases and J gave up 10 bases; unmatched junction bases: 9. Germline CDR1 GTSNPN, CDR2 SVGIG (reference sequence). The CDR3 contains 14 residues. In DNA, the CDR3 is TGTGCCTGGAGGGCAACAGGGGTCTCCTCACCCCTCCACTTT. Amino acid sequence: CAWRATGVSSPLHF.

In DNA, the CDR3 is TGTGCCAGCAGCCCTACCGGAGTGGGCGATCAGCCCCAGCATTTT. It is translated as CASSPTGVGDQPQHF. The V gene is TRBV7-8, the J gene TRBJ1-5; D gene uncertain. Germline V gene data show CDR1 as SGHVS and CDR2 as FQNEAQ. Deletions cut 5 bases from V and 5 bases from J, with 16 bases between. There are 15 residues in the CDR3.

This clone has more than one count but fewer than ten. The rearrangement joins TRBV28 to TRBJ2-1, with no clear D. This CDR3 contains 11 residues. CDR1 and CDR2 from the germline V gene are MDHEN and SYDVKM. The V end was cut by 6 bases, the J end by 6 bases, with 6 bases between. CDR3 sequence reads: CASSQINEQFF. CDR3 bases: TGTGCCAGCAGCCAGATCAATGAGCAGTTCTTC.

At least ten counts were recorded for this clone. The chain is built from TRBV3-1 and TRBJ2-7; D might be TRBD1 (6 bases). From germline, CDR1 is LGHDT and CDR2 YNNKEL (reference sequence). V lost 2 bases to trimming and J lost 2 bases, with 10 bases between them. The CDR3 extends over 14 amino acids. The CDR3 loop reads CASSQNRVTYEQYF. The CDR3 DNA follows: TGTGCCAGCAGCCAAAACAGGGTCACCTACGAGCAGTACTTC.

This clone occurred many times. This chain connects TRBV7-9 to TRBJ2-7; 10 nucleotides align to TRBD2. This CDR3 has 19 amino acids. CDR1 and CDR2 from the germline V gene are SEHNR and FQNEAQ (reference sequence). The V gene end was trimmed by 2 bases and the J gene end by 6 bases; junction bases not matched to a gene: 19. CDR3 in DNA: TGTGCCAGCAGCTTAACCCCCATAGGAGCGGGAGGGACTAGGGGCGAGCAGTACTTC. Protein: CASSLTPIGAGGTRGEQYF.

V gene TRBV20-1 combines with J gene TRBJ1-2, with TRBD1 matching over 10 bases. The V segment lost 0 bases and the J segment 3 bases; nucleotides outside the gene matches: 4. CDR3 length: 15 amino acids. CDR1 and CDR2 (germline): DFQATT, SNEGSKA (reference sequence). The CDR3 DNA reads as TGCAGTGCTAGAGATGGGACAGGGGTGGACTATGGCTACACCTTC. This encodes CSARDGTGVDYGYTF.

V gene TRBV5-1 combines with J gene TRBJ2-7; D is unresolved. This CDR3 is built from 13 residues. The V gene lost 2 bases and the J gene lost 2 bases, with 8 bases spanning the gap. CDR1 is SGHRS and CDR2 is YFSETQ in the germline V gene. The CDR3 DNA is TGCGCCAGCAGCTTAAACAGCCCCTACGAGCAGTACTTC. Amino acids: CASSLNSPYEQYF.

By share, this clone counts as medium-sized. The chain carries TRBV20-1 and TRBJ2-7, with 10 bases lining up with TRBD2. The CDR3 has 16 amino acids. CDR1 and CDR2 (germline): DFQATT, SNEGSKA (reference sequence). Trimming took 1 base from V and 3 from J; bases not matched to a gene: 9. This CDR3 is CSARGTSGRPLYEQYF. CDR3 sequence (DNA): TGCAGTGCTAGAGGGACTAGCGGCAGACCTCTCTACGAGCAGTACTTC.